Below, 9 T cell receptor beta chains from the same sample are listed, as sequenced in a study of cytomegalovirus exposure and HLA in healthy donors. PCR employed 60 Vbeta and 13 Jbeta primers. Here immunoSEQ multiplex PCR was the method, and the copy in TCRdb shows in-frame clones only, minus some. The data contain 65,000 or so clones, 60% to 65% of them singletons. The sequencing input was PBMCs. These receptors were obtained from a man in his thirties or forties in good health and CMV-seronegative.

The genes are TRBV4-2 and TRBJ1-2, with D unresolved. CDR1 and CDR2 (germline): LGHNA, YNFKEQ. The CDR3 is 15 amino acids. Trimming cost V 0 bases and J 0 bases, with 8 bases left between them. The CDR3 nucleotides read TGTGCCAGCAGCCAAGAGGTCTCAGCTAACTATGGCTACACCTTC. Encoded protein: CASSQEVSANYGYTF.

This rearrangement joins TRBV27 to TRBJ2-7; 10 positions match TRBD1. Germline V CDR1 and CDR2: MNHEY, SMNVEV (reference sequence). The CDR3 has 15 residues. Losses at the gene ends were 0 bases for V and 6 bases for J; bases not matched to a gene: 5. The CDR3 coding sequence is TGTGCCAGCAGTTTATCGGGACAGGGGTCTCCCGAGCAGTACTTC. It yields the protein CASSLSGQGSPEQYF.

This rearrangement joins TRBV5-1 to TRBJ1-1; D may be TRBD1 (5 bases). Trimming took 5 bases from V and 4 from J, leaving 15 bases between them. Per germline, CDR1 SGHRS and CDR2 YFSETQ. There are 14 residues in the CDR3. The CDR3, as DNA: TGCGCCAGCAGTCGGGCTGGAGGGGCCACTGAAGCTTTCTTT. Residues: CASSRAGGATEAFF.

The genes are TRBV29-1 and TRBJ2-1, with D possibly being TRBD2 (6 bases). Germline CDR1 reads SQVTM; CDR2 reads ANQGSEA. This CDR3 contains 14 residues. V shed 3 bases and J shed 4 bases, with 13 bases lying between them. CDR3 sequence: CSVDLAGTYNEQFF. In nucleotides, the CDR3 is TGCAGCGTTGATCTTGCGGGGACTTACAATGAGCAGTTCTTC.

This chain uses TRBV25-1 with TRBJ1-6, with unresolved D. Trimming removed 2 bases from V and 0 bases from J, with 14 bases in between. CDR1 is MGHDK and CDR2 is SYGVNS in the germline V gene. The CDR3 contains 18 residues. CDR3 amino acids: CASSEGRLRSSYNSPLHF. The CDR3 DNA sequence: TGTGCCAGCAGTGAAGGTCGGTTACGGAGCTCCTATAATTCACCCCTCCACTTT.

The rearrangement links TRBV6-5 to TRBJ2-1, with 8 nucleotides matching TRBD2. The CDR3 totals 16 residues. CDR1 is MNHEY, CDR2 SVGAGI, per germline. J gave up 7 bases and V 2 bases, and 10 bases lay outside the gene matches. As DNA, the CDR3 is TGTGCCAGCAGTTACACCGGGCTAGCGGGTGGGAATGAGCAGTTCTTC. It translates to CASSYTGLAGGNEQFF.

The V and J genes are TRBV29-1 and TRBJ2-5; maybe TRBD2 (5 bases). Per germline, CDR1 SQVTM and CDR2 ANQGSEA. This CDR3 has 15 residues. The germline V and J ends were trimmed by 0 bases and 1 base, with 12 bases remaining between them. For the CDR3, the DNA is TGCAGCGTTGAAGATACTAGGAAGCCCCAAGAGACCCAGTACTTC. Translation gives CSVEDTRKPQETQYF.

V usage is TRBV4-2 and J usage is TRBJ2-3, with D perhaps TRBD2 (7 bases). Germline CDR1 is LGHNA and CDR2 is YNFKEQ. V was pared by 0 bases and J by 7 bases, with 20 bases between. The CDR3 has 17 residues. CDR3 coding DNA: TGTGCCAGCAGCCAAGAGGTGCTAGCGGCCGGGACATATACGCAGTATTTT. It yields the protein CASSQEVLAAGTYTQYF.

This clone has just a few counts. The V gene is TRBV7-9, the J gene TRBJ2-3; no clear D gene. With 8 bases removed from V and 0 bases from J, the gap between germline ends came to 12 bases. This CDR3 comprises 14 residues. In germline, CDR1 is SEHNR, CDR2 FQNEAQ (reference sequence). The CDR3 reads CASVPPVSTDTQYF. The CDR3 DNA reads TGTGCCAGCGTCCCCCCGGTTAGCACAGATACGCAGTATTTT.